The 6 T cell receptor beta chains reported below all come from one sample, sequenced in a study of blood T cell repertoires in COVID-19. TCRdb's copy holds only in-frame clones and misses some; the assay was immunoSEQ multiplex PCR. Here the sample spans about 280,000 clones, around 88% being singletons. The specimen was peripheral blood. The receptors come from a woman aged 70 to 79 with COVID-19, enrolled during active disease.

Concerning this clone itself: Other DNA sequences in this specimen translate into the identical CDR3. The chain links TRBV6-5 to TRBJ2-7; 7 bases map to TRBD1. This CDR3 spans 13 amino acids. Trimming took 6 bases from V and 2 from J; bases not matched to a gene: 4. CDR1 and CDR2 (germline): MNHEY, SVGAGI. The chain's CDR3 is CASSPGTAYEQYF. The CDR3, as DNA: TGTGCCAGCAGCCCAGGGACAGCCTACGAGCAGTACTTC.

A few counts support this clone. The CDR3 protein is CASSGVTPRGNQPQHF. The CDR3 region has the DNA TGTGCCAGTAGTGGAGTGACCCCCCGGGGCAATCAGCCCCAGCATTTT. This chain connects TRBV19 to TRBJ1-5; no firm D call. The V and J ends lost 5 bases and 2 bases respectively, with 16 bases between them. The CDR3 loop spans 16 amino acids. Germline V gene lookup returns CDR1 LNHDA and CDR2 SQIVND (reference sequence).

This chain uses TRBV2 with TRBJ1-1; the match to TRBD1 covers 8 bases. Trimming took 6 bases from V and 4 from J; bases not matched to a gene: 10. Per germline, CDR1 SNHLY and CDR2 FYNNEI. The CDR3 spans 15 residues. The CDR3 coding sequence is TGTGCCAGCAGACCTGAACAGGGGGAGACCACTGAAGCTTTCTTT. It translates to CASRPEQGETTEAFF.

This chain joins TRBV5-6 and TRBJ2-7; maybe TRBD2 (5 bases). Germline CDR1 is SGHDT and CDR2 is YYEEEE. The ends were cut back, 5 bases at V and 7 bases at J, with 10 bases in the middle. The CDR3 runs 11 residues. This CDR3 is CASSSGWEQYF. CDR3 nucleotides: TGTGCCAGCAGTTCGGGATGGGAGCAGTACTTC.

This rearrangement joins TRBV19 to TRBJ1-1; no firm D call. Trimming took off 0 bases at V and 0 bases at J, with 11 bases between the two ends. The length of the CDR3 is 16 residues. The V gene's germline CDR1 is LNHDA and CDR2 SQIVND (reference sequence). This CDR3 is CASSIDLGRMNTEAFF. The CDR3 bases are TGTGCCAGTAGTATAGATCTTGGCAGAATGAACACTGAAGCTTTCTTT.

The V gene is TRBV30, the J gene TRBJ2-2; D gene unclear. The CDR3 has 11 residues. Trimming left V 4 bases short and J 3 bases short, with 3 bases between. Germline V gives CDR1 GTSNPN, CDR2 SVGIG (reference sequence). CDR3 sequence (DNA): TGTGCCTGGACCTACACCGGGGAGCTGTTTTTT. Its protein product is CAWTYTGELFF.